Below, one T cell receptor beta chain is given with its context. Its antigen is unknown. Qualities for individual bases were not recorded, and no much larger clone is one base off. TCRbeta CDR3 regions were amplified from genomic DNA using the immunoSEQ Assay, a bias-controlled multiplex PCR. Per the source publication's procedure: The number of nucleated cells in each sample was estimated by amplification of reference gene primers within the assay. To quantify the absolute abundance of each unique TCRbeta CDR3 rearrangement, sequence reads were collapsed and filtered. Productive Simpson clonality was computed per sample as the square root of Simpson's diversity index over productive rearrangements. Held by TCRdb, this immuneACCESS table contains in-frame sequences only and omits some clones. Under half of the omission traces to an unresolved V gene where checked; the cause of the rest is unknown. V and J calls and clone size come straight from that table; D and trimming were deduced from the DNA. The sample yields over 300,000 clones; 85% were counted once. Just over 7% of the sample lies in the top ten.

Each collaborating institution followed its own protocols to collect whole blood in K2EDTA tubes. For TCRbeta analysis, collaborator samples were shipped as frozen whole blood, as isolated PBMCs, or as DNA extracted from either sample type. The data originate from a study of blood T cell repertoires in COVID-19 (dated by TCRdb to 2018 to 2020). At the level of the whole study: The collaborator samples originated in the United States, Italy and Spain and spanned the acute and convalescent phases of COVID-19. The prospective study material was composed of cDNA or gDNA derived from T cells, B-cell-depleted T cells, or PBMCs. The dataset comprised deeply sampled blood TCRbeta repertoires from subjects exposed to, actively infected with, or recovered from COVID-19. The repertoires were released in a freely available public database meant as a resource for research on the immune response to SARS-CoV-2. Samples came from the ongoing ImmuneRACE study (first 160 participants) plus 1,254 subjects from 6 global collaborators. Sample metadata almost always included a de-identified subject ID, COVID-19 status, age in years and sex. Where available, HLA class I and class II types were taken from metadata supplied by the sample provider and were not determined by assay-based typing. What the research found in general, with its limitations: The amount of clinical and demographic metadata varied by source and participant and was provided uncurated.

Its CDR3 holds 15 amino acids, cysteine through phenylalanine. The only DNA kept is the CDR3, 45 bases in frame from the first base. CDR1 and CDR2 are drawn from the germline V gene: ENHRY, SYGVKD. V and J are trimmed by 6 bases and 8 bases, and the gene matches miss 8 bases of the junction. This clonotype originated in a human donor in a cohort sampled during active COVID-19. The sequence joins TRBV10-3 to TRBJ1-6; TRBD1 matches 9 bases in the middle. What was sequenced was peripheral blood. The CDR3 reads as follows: CAISSDTGGDSPLHF. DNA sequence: TGTGCCATCAGCTCAGACACAGGGGGCGATTCACCCCTCCACTTT.